The sequence of this T cell receptor (beta chain) was determined in a study of blood T cells in healthy people across ages. This clonotype has only one observation. Its antigen is unknown. A second PCR of 7 to 11 cycles used a sample-barcoded 5' primer and a J-beta primer mix. TCRdb independently ran MiXCR on the 5' RACE reads; one entry per CDR3 protein. The sample holds about 830,000 distinct CDR3 sequences, approximately 65% seen once. Findings and caveats of the study: Lack of knowledge of donor CMV status possibly confounded expanded clonotype changes. Estimated diversity, derived from one million T cells, was regarded as an underestimate.

The junction had 19 bases not matched to a gene; V was cut back by 1 base and J by 6 bases. The CDR3 runs to 19 residues. CDR1 is MNHEY and CDR2 is SMNVEV in the germline V gene (reference sequence). This TCR was sampled from a man aged 25-40 years in good health. Sequencing was performed on blood. J is TRBJ1-2 and V is TRBV27, with 8 bases that match TRBD1. DNA for the CDR3: TGTGCCAGCAGTTTATGGCCGAGCCCACTCCAGGGGGCTCAAAATGGCTACACCTTC. It yields the protein CASSLWPSPLQGAQNGYTF.